These T cell receptor beta chains were read from a single sample in a study of cytomegalovirus exposure and HLA in healthy donors. Some clones are missing from TCRdb's copy, which holds only in-frame ones; the method was immunoSEQ multiplex PCR. The sample lists about 160,000 clones, roughly 80% occurring once. Sequenced sample: PBMCs. These receptors were taken from a woman aged 25 to 39 in good health and CMV-seropositive. Both conserved end residues are trimmed from each CDR3. A D gene is named only where the DNA matches it firmly.

j_call: TRBJ2-5; v_call: TRBV5-1; d_call: -; cdr3_aa: ASSWSRGETQY
j_call: TRBJ1-4; v_call: TRBV7-9; d_call: -; cdr3_aa: ASSFAGTSTEKLF
j_call: TRBJ2-7; v_call: TRBV6-5; d_call: -; cdr3_aa: ASTKTGHPSYEQY
j_call: TRBJ1-1; v_call: TRBV20-1; d_call: -; cdr3_aa: SARRELEAF
j_call: TRBJ1-3; v_call: TRBV7-2; d_call: -; cdr3_aa: ASSPGVGRGNTIY
j_call: TRBJ1-1; v_call: TRBV30; d_call: TRBD1; cdr3_aa: AGFVKGQKRTEAF
j_call: TRBJ2-7; v_call: TRBV2; d_call: -; cdr3_aa: ASSGTGRRSYEQY
j_call: TRBJ1-2; v_call: TRBV7-9; d_call: -; cdr3_aa: ASSLGTVPNYGYT
j_call: TRBJ2-3; v_call: TRBV5-4; d_call: TRBD2; cdr3_aa: ASRSASGDYTQY
j_call: TRBJ1-6; v_call: TRBV5-1; d_call: -; cdr3_aa: ASSYGQHSPLH
j_call: TRBJ2-7; v_call: TRBV7-9; d_call: -; cdr3_aa: ASSPYGTLLLHEQY
j_call: TRBJ2-6; v_call: TRBV10-3; d_call: -; cdr3_aa: AISEYPSNSGANGLT
j_call: TRBJ1-3; v_call: TRBV7-2; d_call: -; cdr3_aa: ASSLAGQGSGNTIY
j_call: TRBJ2-4; v_call: TRBV19; d_call: -; cdr3_aa: ASSMTVTTNIQY
j_call: TRBJ2-5; v_call: TRBV7-9; d_call: -; cdr3_aa: ASSFRGLETQY
j_call: TRBJ2-3; v_call: TRBV10-1; d_call: -; cdr3_aa: AIIKGGRDTQY
j_call: TRBJ1-6; v_call: TRBV6-6; d_call: -; cdr3_aa: ASRGGNESPLH
j_call: TRBJ2-7; v_call: TRBV7-2; d_call: -; cdr3_aa: ASSLDRIVTYEQY
j_call: TRBJ2-7; v_call: TRBV11-1; d_call: TRBD1; cdr3_aa: ASSFYTGGLLYEQY